The following is a T cell receptor beta chain sequence with its context. Enrollment of patients from Seattle took place during active infection, with longitudinal follow-up. Original analysis: Scientists estimated how many nucleated cells there were by amplifying reference gene primers. The table came from immunoSEQ multiplex PCR; TCRdb's copy has only in-frame clones and leaves some out. V and J calls and clone size are given by that table; D and trimming were obtained from the DNA. The sample lists 200,000 or so clones, about 82% seen once, with about 0.95% in the top ten. The source of the sample is a study of blood T cell repertoires in COVID-19. With 7 bases removed from V and 4 bases from J, the gap between germline ends came to 7 bases. Per germline, CDR1 DFQATT and CDR2 SNEGSKA (reference sequence). CDR3 length: 10 residues.

Sequencing was performed on peripheral blood. The chain uses TRBV20-1 and TRBJ1-2, with D possibly being TRBD1 (5 bases). This TCR was sampled from a man aged 55 to 69 with COVID-19, enrolled during active disease. CDR3 nucleotide sequence: TGCAGTGGGGGGGTCTATGGCTACACCTTC. This codes for CSGGVYGYTF.